The sequence of this T cell receptor (beta chain) was determined in a study of T cell responses to AZD1222 COVID-19 vaccine. The study's findings and limits: Spike-specific TCR breadth and depth both grew after two AZD1222 doses.

Assay: immunoSEQ multiplex PCR; the TCRdb copy retains only in-frame clones and omits some. The data hold about 150,000 clones, with roughly nine tenths observed a single time. This clone has a single count. Antigen specificity is unknown. The CDR3 runs 12 residues. V was trimmed by 5 bases and J by 7 bases, leaving 9 bases between them. The germline gives CDR1 LNHDA, CDR2 SQIVND (reference sequence). This TCR came from an adult in good health. Source: peripheral blood, taken on day 0 of MenACWY control vaccination. The chain is built from TRBV19 and TRBJ2-1; D is perhaps TRBD1 (5 bases). The CDR3 region is CASSLQGNEQFF. As DNA, the CDR3 is TGTGCCAGTAGTCTGCAGGGTAATGAGCAGTTCTTC.